This TCR beta chain is from a study of T cells in women clearing cervical HPV infection. On this clone itself: The read comes to an end 3 residues before the CDR3 does, leaving the germline J gene to fill in the end.

Some clones are missing from TCRdb's copy, which holds only in-frame ones; the method was immunoSEQ multiplex PCR. The table lists roughly 20,000 clones, with 5% to 6.5% in the top ten. Germline lookup yields CDR1 SGHRS and CDR2 YFSETQ. The CDR3 is 16 residues long. This sequence was found in a woman aged 18 to 69 with a cervical HPV16 infection that either progressed to CIN3+ or cleared (not recorded which). The gene calls are TRBV5-1 and TRBJ2-3; D might be TRBD2 (6 bases). The sequenced material came from blood buffy coat. CDR3 loop: CASSLEGGAPQETQYF. The sequenced CDR3 bases are TGCGCCAGCAGCTTGGAGGGCGGGGCCCCCCAAGAGACG.